This TCR beta chain was captured by sequencing in a study of blood T cell repertoires in COVID-19. In the authors' methods: Amplification of reference gene primers provided the estimated nucleated cell counts. Libraries were prepared by immunoSEQ multiplex PCR; TCRdb keeps only in-frame clonotypes and omits some of them. V and J calls and clone size are those listed in that table; D and trimming were worked out from the DNA. The data contain roughly 42,000 clones, around 85% of them singletons. The V gene's germline CDR1 is LNHDA and CDR2 SQIVND (reference sequence). Germline trimming cut 6 bases from V and 3 bases from J; bases unmatched to any gene: 5. The CDR3 loop spans 14 amino acids.

This clonotype originated in a human donor in a cohort sampled during active COVID-19. The specimen sequenced was peripheral blood. This sequence joins TRBV19 and TRBJ2-7, with 10 bases that match TRBD1. The DNA for the CDR3 is TGTGCCAGTAGCCGGACAGGGGGTAACTACGAGCAGTACTTC. This sequence encodes CASSRTGGNYEQYF.